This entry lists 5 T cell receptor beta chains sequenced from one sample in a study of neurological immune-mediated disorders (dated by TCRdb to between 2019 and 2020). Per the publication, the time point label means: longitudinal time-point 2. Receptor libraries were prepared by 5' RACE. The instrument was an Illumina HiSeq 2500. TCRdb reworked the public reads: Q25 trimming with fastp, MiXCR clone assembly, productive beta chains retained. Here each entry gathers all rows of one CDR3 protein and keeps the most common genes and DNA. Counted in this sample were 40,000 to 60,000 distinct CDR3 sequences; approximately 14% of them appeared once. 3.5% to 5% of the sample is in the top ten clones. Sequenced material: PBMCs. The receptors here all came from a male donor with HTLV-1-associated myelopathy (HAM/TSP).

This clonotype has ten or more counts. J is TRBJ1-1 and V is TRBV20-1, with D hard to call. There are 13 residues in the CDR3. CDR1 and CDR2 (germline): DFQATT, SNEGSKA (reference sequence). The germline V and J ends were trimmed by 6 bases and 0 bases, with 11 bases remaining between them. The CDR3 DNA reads TGCAGTGCCCGGGGATTAATGAACACTGAAGCTTTCTTT. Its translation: CSARGLMNTEAFF.

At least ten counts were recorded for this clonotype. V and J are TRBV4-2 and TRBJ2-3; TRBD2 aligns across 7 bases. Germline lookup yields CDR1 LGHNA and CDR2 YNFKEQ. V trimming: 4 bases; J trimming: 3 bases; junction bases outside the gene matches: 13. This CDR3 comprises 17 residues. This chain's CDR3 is CASSRQLDLGGTDTQYF. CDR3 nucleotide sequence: TGTGCCAGCAGCCGGCAGCTCGACCTGGGGGGGACAGATACGCAGTATTTT.

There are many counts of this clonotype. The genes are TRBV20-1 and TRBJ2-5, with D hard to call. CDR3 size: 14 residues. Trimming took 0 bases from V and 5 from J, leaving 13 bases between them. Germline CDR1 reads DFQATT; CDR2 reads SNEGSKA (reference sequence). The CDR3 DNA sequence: TGCAGTGCTAGAGAGGTGGCCGTCCTGGAGACCCAGTACTTC. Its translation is CSAREVAVLETQYF.

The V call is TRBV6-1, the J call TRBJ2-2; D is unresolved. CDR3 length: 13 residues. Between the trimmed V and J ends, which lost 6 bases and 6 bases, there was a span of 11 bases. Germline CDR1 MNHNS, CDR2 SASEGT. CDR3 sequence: CASRKQDAGELFF. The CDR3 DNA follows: TGTGCCAGCAGAAAGCAGGACGCCGGGGAGCTGTTTTTT.

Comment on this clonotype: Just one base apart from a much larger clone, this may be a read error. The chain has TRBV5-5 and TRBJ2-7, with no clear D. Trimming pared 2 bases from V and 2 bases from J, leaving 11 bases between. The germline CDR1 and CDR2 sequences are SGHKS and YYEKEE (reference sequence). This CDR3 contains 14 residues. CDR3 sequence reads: CASSFGCSTYEQYF. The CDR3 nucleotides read TGTGCCAGCAGCTTCGGGTGTAGCACCTACGAGCAGTACTTC.